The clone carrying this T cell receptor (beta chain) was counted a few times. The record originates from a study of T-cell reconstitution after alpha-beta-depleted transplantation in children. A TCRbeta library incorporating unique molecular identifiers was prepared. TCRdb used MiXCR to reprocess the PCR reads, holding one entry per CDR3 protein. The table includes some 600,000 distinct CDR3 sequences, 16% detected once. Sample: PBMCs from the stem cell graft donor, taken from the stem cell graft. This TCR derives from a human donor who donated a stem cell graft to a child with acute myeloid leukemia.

The CDR3, as DNA: TGTGCCAGCAGCCCGCTAGGTTGGGATCAGCCCCAGCATTTT. It is translated as CASSPLGWDQPQHF. This rearrangement joins TRBV4-2 to TRBJ1-5; D gene ambiguous. The V and J ends lost 4 bases and 5 bases respectively, with 12 bases between them. Germline V gives CDR1 LGHNA, CDR2 YNFKEQ. This CDR3 is built from 14 residues.